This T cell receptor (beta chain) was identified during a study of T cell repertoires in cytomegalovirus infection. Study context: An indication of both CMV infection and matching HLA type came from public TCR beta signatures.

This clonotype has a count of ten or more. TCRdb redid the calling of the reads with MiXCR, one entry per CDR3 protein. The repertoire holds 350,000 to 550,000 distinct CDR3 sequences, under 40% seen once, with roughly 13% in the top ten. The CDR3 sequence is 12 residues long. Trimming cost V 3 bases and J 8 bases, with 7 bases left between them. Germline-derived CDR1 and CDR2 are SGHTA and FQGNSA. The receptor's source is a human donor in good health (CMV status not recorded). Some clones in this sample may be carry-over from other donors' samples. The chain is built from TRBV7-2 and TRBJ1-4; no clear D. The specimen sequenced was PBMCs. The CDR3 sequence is CASSFYPEKLFF. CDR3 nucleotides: TGTGCCAGCAGCTTCTACCCCGAAAAACTGTTTTTT.